Below are 13 T cell receptor beta chains sequenced from a single sample in a study of blood T cells in healthy people across ages. With a J-beta primer mix and a sample-barcoded 5' primer, a second PCR ran roughly 6 to 11 cycles. TCRdb processed the 5' RACE reads anew with MiXCR; each CDR3 protein has one entry. Among hundreds of thousands of distinct CDR3 sequences listed, around 41% were seen once. Sequencing was carried out using blood. The receptors shown here come from a man older than 75 in good health.

This clonotype was picked up a small number of times. The V gene is TRBV6-1, the J gene TRBJ2-7; D remains unclear. CDR1 is MNHNS and CDR2 is SASEGT in the germline V gene. The CDR3 has 15 amino acids. Deletions cut 7 bases from V and 0 bases from J, with 16 bases between. CDR3 loop: CASTETSISSYEQYF. DNA of the CDR3: TGTGCCAGCACCGAGACGAGCATCTCCTCCTACGAGCAGTACTTC.

The table lists this clonotype with many counts. The V and J genes are TRBV28 and TRBJ2-6; 7 bases line up with TRBD1. Per the germline V gene, CDR1 is MDHEN and CDR2 is SYDVKM. Unmatched junction bases numbered 4, after V lost 6 bases and J lost 2 bases. The CDR3 extends over 15 amino acids. DNA of the CDR3: TGTGCCAGCAGACAGACAGGGACTGGGGCCAACGTCCTGACTTTC. Translation gives CASRQTGTGANVLTF.

The rearrangement joins TRBV12-3 or TRBV12-4 to TRBJ1-2; D uncertain. The V and J ends lost 5 bases and 3 bases respectively, with 13 bases between them. The CDR3 extends over 14 amino acids. As DNA, the CDR3 is TGTGCCAGCAGTGCGGCAGGATCGGACTATGGCTACACCTTC. Its translation is CASSAAGSDYGYTF.

This chain uses TRBV24-1 with TRBJ1-2; no definite D call. The V end lost 2 bases, the J end lost 8 bases, and 14 bases lay between the germline ends. The CDR3 consists of 14 residues. From germline, CDR1 is KGHDR and CDR2 SFDVKD. In DNA form, the CDR3 reads TGTGCCACCAGTGATTACGGGAGTTCGGCGGGCTACACCTTC. Its protein is CATSDYGSSAGYTF.

This clonotype occurred many times. The CDR3: CASSRAFQETQYF. CDR3 nucleotide sequence: TGCGCCAGCAGCCGCGCTTTCCAAGAGACCCAGTACTTC. This chain uses TRBV4-3 with TRBJ2-5; D call uncertain. CDR1 LGHNA and CDR2 YSLEER come from the germline V gene. The V end was cut by 4 bases, the J end by 1 base, with 7 bases between. This CDR3 contains 13 residues.

J is TRBJ2-7 and V is TRBV7-2; 8 bases match TRBD2. The CDR3 runs 16 residues. Per the germline V gene, CDR1 is SGHTA and CDR2 is FQGNSA. The ends lost 1 base at V and 4 bases at J; junction bases unmatched: 9. In DNA, the CDR3 is TGTGCCAGCAGCTTAGATACCGAGCGGGGGAATTACGAGCAGTACTTC. Amino acids: CASSLDTERGNYEQYF.

CDR3 loop: CASSWQIYGYTF. As DNA, the CDR3 is TGTGCCAGCAGTTGGCAGATCTATGGCTACACCTTC. The chain couples TRBV28 to TRBJ1-2; D gene uncertain. The V end was cut by 4 bases, the J end by 4 bases, with 7 bases between. Germline CDR1 MDHEN, CDR2 SYDVKM. This CDR3 has 12 residues.

This clonotype occurred a few times. This chain uses TRBV4-3 with TRBJ1-1, with a tentative D call TRBD1 (5 bases). The CDR3 length is 16 residues. Per the germline V gene, CDR1 is LGHNA and CDR2 is YSLEER. V lost 0 bases, J lost 1 base, and 12 bases lay in between. The CDR3 loop is CASSQDSGLRNTEAFF. DNA for the CDR3: TGCGCCAGCAGCCAAGATTCGGGACTTAGGAACACTGAAGCTTTCTTT.

This rearrangement joins TRBV27 to TRBJ2-1, with 12 nucleotides matching TRBD1. The CDR3 has 13 residues. Trimming at V came to 8 bases and at J to 10 bases, leaving 6 bases not matched to a gene. Germline CDR1 is MNHEY and CDR2 is SMNVEV (reference sequence). The DNA of the CDR3 is TGTGCCAGCCGGGACAGGGGGCGTTGGGAGCAGTTCTTC. It is translated as CASRDRGRWEQFF.

This clonotype was detected only a few times. V and J are TRBV20-1 and TRBJ2-3, with 7 bases aligning to TRBD2. From germline, CDR1 is DFQATT and CDR2 SNEGSKA (reference sequence). This CDR3 comprises 15 residues. V was clipped by 3 bases and J by 2 bases; unmatched bases: 8. The CDR3 bases are TGCAGTGCTAGTTCCCTAGCGGACCCCACAGATACGCAGTATTTT. This translates into CSASSLADPTDTQYF.

This clonotype showed up just once. The chain employs TRBV5-4 and TRBJ2-1; 10 bases align to TRBD2. V lost 2 bases to trimming and J lost 2 bases; unmatched junction nucleotides: 7. The CDR3 runs 17 residues. CDR1 is SGHNT, CDR2 YYREEE, per germline (reference sequence). The CDR3 bases are TGTGCCAGCAGCTTAGACCCCCTAGCGGGGGCCTACAATGAGCAGTTCTTC. As protein: CASSLDPLAGAYNEQFF.

A few counts support this clonotype. The genes are TRBV7-2 and TRBJ2-3; TRBD2 matches 8 bases. The germline CDR1 and CDR2 sequences are SGHTA and FQGNSA. The CDR3 has 14 residues. V was clipped by 5 bases and J by 6 bases; unmatched bases: 7. The CDR3 DNA is TGTGCCAGCAGCACTCGAGGGACTAGGGATACGCAGTATTTT. It yields the protein CASSTRGTRDTQYF.

This sequence joins TRBV6-2 or TRBV6-3 and TRBJ1-1; D is perhaps TRBD1 (6 bases). From germline, CDR1 is MNHEY and CDR2 SVGEGT. This CDR3 has 12 amino acids. V was cut by 5 bases and J by 6 bases, with 10 bases left in between. The CDR3 coding sequence is TGTGCCAGCAGTCGGACAGACGCTGAAGCTTTCTTT. Encoded protein: CASSRTDAEAFF.